This T cell receptor (beta chain) was captured in a study of blood T cell repertoires in COVID-19. Authors' data handling: Estimated nucleated cell counts came from reference gene primer amplification. TCRdb's copy holds only in-frame clones and misses some; the assay was immunoSEQ multiplex PCR. V and J calls and clone size are those listed in that table; D and trimming were worked out from the DNA. The table lists approximately 500,000 clones, over 75% of them singletons. This CDR3 is 13 amino acids long. Looked up from germline, CDR1 is SGHAT and CDR2 is FQNNGV. V was pared by 0 bases and J by 1 base, with 3 bases between.

This chain connects TRBV11-2 to TRBJ1-1; no firm D call. Sequenced input: PBMCs or T cells enriched from blood (not recorded which). The source of this sequence is a woman in her forties who had recovered from COVID-19. The CDR3 region is CASSLDQNTEAFF. The CDR3 nucleotides read TGTGCCAGCAGCTTAGATCAGAACACTGAAGCTTTCTTT.